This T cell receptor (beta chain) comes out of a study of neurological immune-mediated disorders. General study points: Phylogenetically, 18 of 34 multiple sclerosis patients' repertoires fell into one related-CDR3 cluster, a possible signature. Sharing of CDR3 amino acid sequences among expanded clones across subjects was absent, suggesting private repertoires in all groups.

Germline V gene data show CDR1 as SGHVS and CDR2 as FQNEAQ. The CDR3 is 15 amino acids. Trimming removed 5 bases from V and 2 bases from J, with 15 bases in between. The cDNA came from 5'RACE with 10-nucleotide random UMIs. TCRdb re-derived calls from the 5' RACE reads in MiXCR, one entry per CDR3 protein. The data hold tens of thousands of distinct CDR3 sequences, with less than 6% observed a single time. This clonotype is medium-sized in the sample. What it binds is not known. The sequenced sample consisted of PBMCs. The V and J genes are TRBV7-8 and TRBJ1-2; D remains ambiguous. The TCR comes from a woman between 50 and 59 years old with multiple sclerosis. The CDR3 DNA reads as TGTGCCAGCAGCCCGAGTGGGCAATACAACTATGGCTACACCTTC. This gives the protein CASSPSGQYNYGYTF.